This T cell receptor (beta chain) was observed in a study of T cells in Graves' hyperthyroidism and ophthalmopathy. General study points: Most expanded thyroid clonotypes above 0.001 also appeared in blood. Stable hyperthyroidism was told apart from ophthalmopathy by a model built on 13 V-J features.

This clonotype came up a few times. The antigen remains unidentified. The study defined stable Graves' hyperthyroidism as no ophthalmopathy progression within 18 months. Trimming removed 6 bases from V and 6 bases from J, with 24 bases in between. This CDR3 comprises 15 residues. Germline CDR1 DFQATT, CDR2 SNEGSKA (reference sequence). The source material, RNA transcripts, was used to amplify TCR beta CDR3 regions. First-round RT-PCR with HTBI primers amplified the TCR CDR3 region. TCRdb ran MiXCR on the multiplex PCR reads and lists one entry per CDR3 protein. The sample gives under 350,000 distinct CDR3 sequences, about 20% of which show up once; about half is in the top ten.

The source of this sequence is a woman aged 50 to 60 with Graves' hyperthyroidism. The chain joins TRBV20-1 to TRBJ2-7; D possibly corresponds to TRBD2 (6 bases). Sequenced input: blood. The CDR3 spells CSATKARESPLEQYF. In nucleotides, the CDR3 is TGCAGTGCCACAAAAGCCCGGGAGTCCCCTCTCGAGCAGTACTTC.